This T cell receptor (beta chain) was observed in a study of beta chain features in type 1 diabetes. Study results and caveats: At VDJ recombination sites, type 1 diabetes patients had fewer insertions and more deleted nucleotides. Researchers caution that PCR might favor shorter templates, equally among patients and controls.

Sequenced material consisted of expressed TCRB transcripts (all of the isolated RNA was reverse transcribed). TCRdb's table, derived via immunoSEQ multiplex PCR, lists solely in-frame clones and lacks some. The table includes 860,000 or so clones, around a sixth detected once. The germline CDR1 and CDR2 sequences are ENHRY and SYGVKD. This CDR3 contains 14 residues. As to this clone: Antigen: not known. The germline gene is not matched at one end of the junction; a read error may be the cause. The identical CDR3 is also encoded by other nucleotide sequences in the sample.

This receptor was taken from a woman aged 18 to 35 in good health. The chain carries TRBV10-3 and TRBJ1-2, with 7 bases matching TRBD1. The sample comprised naive CD4+ T cells from blood. The CDR3 nucleotides are TGCGCCATCAGTGGGGGACAGTCCGCCGTCGGCTACACCTTC. This codes for CAISGGQSAVGYTF.